This is a list of T cell receptor beta chains from one sample in a study of T cell repertoires in cytomegalovirus infection. TCRdb re-analysed the reads in MiXCR, keeping a single row per CDR3 protein. Here the sample spans roughly 230,000 distinct CDR3 sequences, approximately 24% being singletons. Sequenced material: CD8+ T cells from PBMCs. The origin of the receptors is a human donor in good health (CMV status not recorded). Some clones in this sample may be carry-over from other donors' samples. Each CDR3 is given with its conserved first and last residue. Fields, in order: J gene, clone size, D gene, V gene, CDR3 protein, CDR3 DNA. The D gene is left open where the match is weak. Size values are once, few and many counts, or a class for expanded clones, and some rows have none.

j_call: TRBJ2-3; clone_size: NA; d_call: NA; v_call: TRBV20-1; cdr3_aa: CSARDMARGADTQYF; cdr3_nt: TGCAGTGCTAGAGATATGGCGAGGGGGGCAGATACGCAGTATTTT
j_call: TRBJ2-2; clone_size: few; d_call: NA; v_call: TRBV12-3/TRBV12-4; cdr3_aa: CASSTGSGELFF; cdr3_nt: TGTGCCAGCAGTACAGGGTCCGGGGAGCTGTTTTTT
j_call: TRBJ1-1; clone_size: few; d_call: NA; v_call: TRBV7-9; cdr3_aa: CASSLAGKDTEAFF; cdr3_nt: TGTGCCAGCAGCTTAGCGGGCAAGGACACTGAAGCTTTCTTT
j_call: TRBJ2-1; clone_size: NA; d_call: NA; v_call: TRBV7-6; cdr3_aa: CASSFYSPDAPTFNQHEQFF; cdr3_nt: TGTGCCAGCAGCTTTTACAGCCCCGACGCTCCTACATTTAATCAGCATGAGCAGTTCTTC
j_call: TRBJ1-4; clone_size: once; d_call: NA; v_call: TRBV29-1; cdr3_aa: CSVGDIELFF; cdr3_nt: TGCAGCGTGGGGGACATAGAACTGTTTTTT
j_call: TRBJ2-3; clone_size: NA; d_call: TRBD2; v_call: TRBV28; cdr3_aa: CASSLDGGALDTQYF; cdr3_nt: TGTGCCAGCAGTTTGGACGGGGGGGCCTTAGATACGCAGTATTTT
j_call: TRBJ2-1; clone_size: NA; d_call: NA; v_call: TRBV28; cdr3_aa: CASSSWWNEQFF; cdr3_nt: TGTGCCAGCAGCTCTTGGTGGAATGAGCAGTTCTTC
j_call: TRBJ2-5; clone_size: NA; d_call: TRBD1; v_call: TRBV2; cdr3_aa: CASSRGQGGAETQYF; cdr3_nt: TGTGCCAGCAGCCGCGGACAGGGGGGTGCAGAGACCCAGTACTTC
j_call: TRBJ1-4; clone_size: NA; d_call: NA; v_call: TRBV2; cdr3_aa: CASSEVDSAGLFF; cdr3_nt: TGTGCCAGCAGTGAAGTGGACAGCGCGGGATTGTTTTTT
j_call: TRBJ2-1; clone_size: many; d_call: NA; v_call: TRBV12-3/TRBV12-4; cdr3_aa: CASSSTLHHEQFF; cdr3_nt: TGTGCCAGCAGTTCCACCCTACACCATGAGCAGTTCTTC
j_call: TRBJ1-2; clone_size: few; d_call: NA; v_call: TRBV5-1; cdr3_aa: CASSLAGQTQANYGYTF; cdr3_nt: TGCGCCAGCAGCTTGGCTGGACAGACCCAAGCTAACTATGGCTACACCTTC
j_call: TRBJ2-3; clone_size: few; d_call: TRBD2; v_call: TRBV7-8; cdr3_aa: CASSLEGLVADTQYF; cdr3_nt: TGTGCCAGCAGCTTAGAAGGACTAGTAGCAGATACGCAGTATTTT
j_call: TRBJ2-3; clone_size: many; d_call: TRBD2; v_call: TRBV7-8; cdr3_aa: CASSFISGGSTDTQYF; cdr3_nt: TGTGCCAGCAGCTTTATTAGCGGGGGGAGCACAGATACGCAGTATTTT
j_call: TRBJ2-3; clone_size: few; d_call: TRBD2; v_call: TRBV29-1; cdr3_aa: CSVTSGRTDTQYF; cdr3_nt: TGCAGCGTGACTAGCGGTCGCACAGATACGCAGTATTTT
j_call: TRBJ2-5; clone_size: few; d_call: TRBD1; v_call: TRBV7-9; cdr3_aa: CASSEARGLETQYF; cdr3_nt: TGTGCCAGCAGCGAAGCCAGGGGGCTTGAGACCCAGTACTTC
j_call: TRBJ2-2; clone_size: many; d_call: TRBD1; v_call: TRBV5-1; cdr3_aa: CASSSLGTGGRTGELFF; cdr3_nt: TGCGCCAGCAGCTCCCTAGGGACAGGGGGCCGGACCGGGGAGCTGTTTTTT
j_call: TRBJ1-1; clone_size: many; d_call: NA; v_call: TRBV5-6; cdr3_aa: CASSPAGMNTEAFF; cdr3_nt: TGTGCCAGCAGCCCGGCGGGCATGAACACTGAAGCTTTCTTT
j_call: TRBJ2-5; clone_size: many; d_call: TRBD2; v_call: TRBV7-8; cdr3_aa: CASSLMVAGSQETQYF; cdr3_nt: TGTGCCAGCAGCTTAATGGTAGCGGGGAGCCAAGAGACCCAGTACTTC
j_call: TRBJ1-1; clone_size: NA; d_call: NA; v_call: TRBV28; cdr3_aa: CASSFTGNPEAFF; cdr3_nt: TGTGCCAGCAGTTTCACGGGGAACCCTGAAGCTTTCTTT
j_call: TRBJ2-5; clone_size: few; d_call: NA; v_call: TRBV20-1; cdr3_aa: CSAKESRGGTQYF; cdr3_nt: TGCAGTGCCAAGGAATCAAGAGGGGGGACCCAGTACTTC
j_call: TRBJ2-2; clone_size: NA; d_call: NA; v_call: TRBV7-6; cdr3_aa: CASSLAWGETNTGELFF; cdr3_nt: TGTGCCAGCAGCTTAGCGTGGGGGGAGACGAACACCGGGGAGCTGTTTTTT
j_call: TRBJ2-5; clone_size: NA; d_call: NA; v_call: TRBV12-3/TRBV12-4; cdr3_aa: CASSLVPGSFQETQYF; cdr3_nt: TGTGCCAGCAGTTTAGTCCCCGGCAGCTTCCAAGAGACCCAGTACTTC
j_call: TRBJ2-3; clone_size: many; d_call: TRBD2; v_call: TRBV7-9; cdr3_aa: CASSFSGGATDTQYF; cdr3_nt: TGTGCCAGCAGCTTTAGCGGGGGGGCCACGGATACGCAGTATTTT
j_call: TRBJ1-2; clone_size: NA; d_call: NA; v_call: TRBV7-9; cdr3_aa: CASSSQGYGYTF; cdr3_nt: TGTGCCAGCAGCTCGCAGGGGTATGGCTACACCTTC
j_call: TRBJ2-1; clone_size: few; d_call: TRBD1; v_call: TRBV7-9; cdr3_aa: CASSLPGQEFF; cdr3_nt: TGTGCCAGCAGCTTACCGGGACAGGAGTTCTTC
j_call: TRBJ2-2; clone_size: NA; d_call: NA; v_call: TRBV10-3; cdr3_aa: CAISPTDTNTGELFF; cdr3_nt: TGTGCCATCAGCCCGACAGATACCAACACCGGGGAGCTGTTTTTT
j_call: TRBJ2-7; clone_size: NA; d_call: NA; v_call: TRBV7-9; cdr3_aa: CASSLRGAVYEQYF; cdr3_nt: TGTGCCAGCAGCTTACGGGGGGCGGTCTACGAGCAGTACTTC
j_call: TRBJ2-5; clone_size: many; d_call: NA; v_call: TRBV5-4; cdr3_aa: CASSLEVAQETQYF; cdr3_nt: TGTGCCAGCAGCTTGGAGGTAGCCCAAGAGACCCAGTACTTC
j_call: TRBJ2-7; clone_size: NA; d_call: NA; v_call: TRBV4-1; cdr3_aa: CASSQSRDHEQYF; cdr3_nt: TGCGCCAGCAGCCAGTCCCGGGACCACGAGCAGTACTTC
j_call: TRBJ2-1; clone_size: many; d_call: NA; v_call: TRBV12-3/TRBV12-4; cdr3_aa: CASRSRWSGLYNEQFF; cdr3_nt: TGTGCCAGCAGATCTCGTTGGAGCGGGCTTTACAATGAGCAGTTCTTC
j_call: TRBJ1-1; clone_size: few; d_call: NA; v_call: TRBV29-1; cdr3_aa: CSVEGLMEAFF; cdr3_nt: TGCAGCGTTGAAGGGCTAATGGAAGCTTTCTTT
j_call: TRBJ2-2; clone_size: few; d_call: NA; v_call: TRBV28; cdr3_aa: CASLPAGPNTGELFF; cdr3_nt: TGTGCCAGCCTTCCGGCGGGACCAAACACCGGGGAGCTGTTTTTT
j_call: TRBJ2-6; clone_size: many; d_call: NA; v_call: TRBV28; cdr3_aa: CAISRAPISGANVLTF; cdr3_nt: TGTGCCATTAGCAGGGCCCCTATATCTGGGGCCAACGTCCTGACTTTC
j_call: TRBJ2-7; clone_size: NA; d_call: NA; v_call: TRBV4-1; cdr3_aa: CASSQAPPGQSIPYEQYF; cdr3_nt: TGCGCCAGCAGCCAAGCTCCTCCAGGACAGTCCATCCCCTACGAGCAGTACTTC
j_call: TRBJ1-1; clone_size: NA; d_call: NA; v_call: TRBV20-1; cdr3_aa: CSARGHLNTEAFF; cdr3_nt: TGCAGTGCTAGAGGGCATCTGAACACTGAAGCTTTCTTT
j_call: TRBJ2-5; clone_size: few; d_call: TRBD1; v_call: TRBV28; cdr3_aa: CASRPGQTETQYF; cdr3_nt: TGTGCCAGCAGACCGGGACAGACAGAGACCCAGTACTTC
j_call: TRBJ2-7; clone_size: NA; d_call: NA; v_call: TRBV6-6; cdr3_aa: CASAVGGRSEQYF; cdr3_nt: TGTGCCAGTGCTGTAGGGGGGCGGAGCGAGCAGTACTTC
j_call: TRBJ1-5; clone_size: few; d_call: NA; v_call: TRBV28; cdr3_aa: CASTATGLVGNQPQHF; cdr3_nt: TGTGCCAGCACTGCTACGGGGTTGGTAGGCAATCAGCCCCAGCATTTT
j_call: TRBJ2-3; clone_size: many; d_call: TRBD2; v_call: TRBV7-3; cdr3_aa: CASSSVGGETDTQYF; cdr3_nt: TGTGCCAGCAGCTCAGTCGGGGGGGAGACAGATACGCAGTATTTT
j_call: TRBJ2-5; clone_size: once; d_call: NA; v_call: TRBV13; cdr3_aa: CASSPRSQETQYF; cdr3_nt: TGTGCCAGCAGCCCCCGGAGCCAAGAGACCCAGTACTTC
j_call: TRBJ1-1; clone_size: NA; d_call: NA; v_call: TRBV6-4; cdr3_aa: CASSAGVNTEAFF; cdr3_nt: TGTGCCAGCAGTGCGGGGGTGAACACTGAAGCTTTCTTT
j_call: TRBJ1-6; clone_size: few; d_call: TRBD1; v_call: TRBV28; cdr3_aa: CASRPQLRTGEDYNSPLHF; cdr3_nt: TGTGCCAGCAGGCCCCAACTTCGGACAGGGGAAGATTATAATTCACCCCTCCACTTT
j_call: TRBJ1-5; clone_size: many; d_call: NA; v_call: TRBV12-3/TRBV12-4; cdr3_aa: CASSQDGDSNQPQHF; cdr3_nt: TGTGCCAGCAGTCAGGACGGAGATAGCAATCAGCCCCAGCATTTT
j_call: TRBJ2-7; clone_size: few; d_call: NA; v_call: TRBV7-9; cdr3_aa: CASSLVAGFVNEQYF; cdr3_nt: TGTGCCAGCAGCTTAGTCGCAGGATTTGTAAACGAGCAGTACTTC
j_call: TRBJ2-2; clone_size: few; d_call: NA; v_call: TRBV6-4; cdr3_aa: CASAGAGELFF; cdr3_nt: TGTGCCAGTGCGGGTGCCGGGGAGCTGTTTTTT
j_call: TRBJ2-7; clone_size: few; d_call: NA; v_call: TRBV12-3/TRBV12-4; cdr3_aa: CASSPLAADEQYF; cdr3_nt: TGTGCCAGCAGTCCTTTGGCGGCAGACGAGCAGTACTTC
j_call: TRBJ2-2; clone_size: NA; d_call: NA; v_call: TRBV29-1; cdr3_aa: CSVHWDNTGELFF; cdr3_nt: TGCAGCGTTCATTGGGATAACACCGGGGAGCTGTTTTTT
j_call: TRBJ1-1; clone_size: NA; d_call: TRBD1; v_call: TRBV7-8; cdr3_aa: CASSTGTAEAFF; cdr3_nt: TGTGCCAGCAGCACCGGGACAGCTGAAGCTTTCTTT
j_call: TRBJ2-7; clone_size: NA; d_call: NA; v_call: TRBV2; cdr3_aa: CASSELGQGLTEQYF; cdr3_nt: TGTGCCAGCAGTGAATTAGGGCAGGGGCTCACCGAGCAGTACTTC
j_call: TRBJ2-3; clone_size: many; d_call: NA; v_call: TRBV24-1; cdr3_aa: CATQDFRTDTQYF; cdr3_nt: TGTGCCACCCAGGACTTTCGCACAGATACGCAGTATTTT
j_call: TRBJ2-7; clone_size: NA; d_call: NA; v_call: TRBV28; cdr3_aa: CASSFLPSSYEQYF; cdr3_nt: TGTGCCAGCAGTTTTTTGCCCTCCTCCTACGAGCAGTACTTC
j_call: TRBJ2-7; clone_size: few; d_call: NA; v_call: TRBV7-9; cdr3_aa: CASSLLSAYEQYF; cdr3_nt: TGTGCCAGCAGTCTGCTATCTGCCTACGAGCAGTACTTC
j_call: TRBJ2-2; clone_size: NA; d_call: NA; v_call: TRBV2; cdr3_aa: CASGPETNTGELFF; cdr3_nt: TGTGCCAGCGGCCCGGAGACGAACACCGGGGAGCTGTTTTTT
j_call: TRBJ2-7; clone_size: few; d_call: NA; v_call: TRBV5-1; cdr3_aa: CASHPGALEVEQYF; cdr3_nt: TGCGCCAGCCACCCCGGGGCCCTGGAGGTCGAGCAGTACTTC
j_call: TRBJ1-2; clone_size: NA; d_call: NA; v_call: TRBV20-1; cdr3_aa: CSASLGNYYGYTF; cdr3_nt: TGCAGTGCTAGCTTAGGGAACTACTATGGCTACACCTTC
j_call: TRBJ1-6; clone_size: once; d_call: NA; v_call: TRBV20-1; cdr3_aa: CSARDPQPRHNSPLHF; cdr3_nt: TGCAGTGCTAGAGATCCACAGCCGCGCCATAATTCACCCCTCCACTTT
j_call: TRBJ2-3; clone_size: few; d_call: NA; v_call: TRBV28; cdr3_aa: CASSFLGREETDTQYF; cdr3_nt: TGTGCCAGCAGCTTCCTCGGCAGGGAGGAAACAGATACGCAGTATTTT
j_call: TRBJ2-3; clone_size: many; d_call: NA; v_call: TRBV7-9; cdr3_aa: CASSFQGPTDTQYF; cdr3_nt: TGTGCCAGCAGCTTTCAGGGGCCGACAGATACGCAGTATTTT
j_call: TRBJ1-2; clone_size: NA; d_call: NA; v_call: TRBV28; cdr3_aa: CASSRTKRGYGYTF; cdr3_nt: TGTGCCAGCTCTAGGACAAAACGTGGCTATGGCTACACCTTC
j_call: TRBJ1-2; clone_size: few; d_call: NA; v_call: TRBV28; cdr3_aa: CASSFVGERGYTF; cdr3_nt: TGTGCCAGCAGTTTCGTAGGGGAGAGGGGCTACACCTTC